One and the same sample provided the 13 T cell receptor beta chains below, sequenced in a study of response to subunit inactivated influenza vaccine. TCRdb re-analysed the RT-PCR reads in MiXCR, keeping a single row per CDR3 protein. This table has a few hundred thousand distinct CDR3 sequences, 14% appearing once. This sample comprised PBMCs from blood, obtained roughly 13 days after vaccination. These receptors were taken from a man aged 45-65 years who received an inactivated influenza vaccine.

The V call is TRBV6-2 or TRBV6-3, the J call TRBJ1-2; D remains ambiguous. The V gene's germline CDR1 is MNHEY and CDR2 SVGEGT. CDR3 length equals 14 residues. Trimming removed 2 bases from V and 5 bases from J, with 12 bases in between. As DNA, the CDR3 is TGTGCCAGCAGTTACGAGCGGGGAGCATATGGCTACACCTTC. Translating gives CASSYERGAYGYTF.

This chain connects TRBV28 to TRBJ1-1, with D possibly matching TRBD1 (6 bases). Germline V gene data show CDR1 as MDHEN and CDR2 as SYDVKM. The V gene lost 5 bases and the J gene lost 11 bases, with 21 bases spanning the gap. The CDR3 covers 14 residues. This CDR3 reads CASSPSGGSRGAFF. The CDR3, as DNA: TGTGCCAGCAGTCCAAGCGGGGGCTCTCGTGGGGCTTTCTTT. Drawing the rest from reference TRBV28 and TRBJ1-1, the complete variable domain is DVKVTQSSRYLVKRTGEKVFLECVQDMDHENMFWYRQDPGLGLRLIYFSYDVKMKEKGDIPEGYSVSREKKERFSLILESASTNQTSMYLCASSPSGGSRGAFFGQGTRLTVV.

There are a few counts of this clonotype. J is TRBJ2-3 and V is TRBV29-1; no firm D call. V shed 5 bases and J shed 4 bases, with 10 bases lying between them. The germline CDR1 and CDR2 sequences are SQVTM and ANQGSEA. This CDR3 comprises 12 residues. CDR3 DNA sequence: TGCAGCGTTCGAAGCGTAGCAGATACGCAGTATTTT. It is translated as CSVRSVADTQYF.

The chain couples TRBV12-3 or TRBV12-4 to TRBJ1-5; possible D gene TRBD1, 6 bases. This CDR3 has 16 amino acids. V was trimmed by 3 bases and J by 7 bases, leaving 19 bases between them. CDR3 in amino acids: CASSLGGRGVGQPQHF. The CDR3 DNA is TGTGCCAGCAGTTTGGGGGGCAGGGGAGTAGGGCAGCCCCAGCATTTT.

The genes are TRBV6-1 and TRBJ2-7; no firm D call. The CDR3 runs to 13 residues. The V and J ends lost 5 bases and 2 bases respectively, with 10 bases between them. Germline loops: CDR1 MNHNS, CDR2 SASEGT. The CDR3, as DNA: TGTGCCAGCAGTCCAGCAGCCGCCTACGAGCAGTACTTC. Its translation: CASSPAAAYEQYF.

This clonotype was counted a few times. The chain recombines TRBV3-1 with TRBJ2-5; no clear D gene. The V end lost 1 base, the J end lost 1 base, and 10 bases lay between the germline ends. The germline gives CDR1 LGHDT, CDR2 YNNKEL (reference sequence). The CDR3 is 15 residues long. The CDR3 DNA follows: TGTGCCAGCAGCCAAGTAATGGGGTCCCAAGAGACCCAGTACTTC. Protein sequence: CASSQVMGSQETQYF.

CDR3 residues: CASSLAVPAEETQYF. The CDR3 DNA reads as TGCGCCAGCAGCTTGGCGGTACCGGCGGAGGAGACCCAGTACTTC. The chain combines TRBV5-1 with TRBJ2-5; no firm D call. The CDR3 extends over 15 amino acids. The ends were cut back, 0 bases at V and 5 bases at J, with 14 bases in the middle. The V gene's germline CDR1 is SGHRS and CDR2 YFSETQ.

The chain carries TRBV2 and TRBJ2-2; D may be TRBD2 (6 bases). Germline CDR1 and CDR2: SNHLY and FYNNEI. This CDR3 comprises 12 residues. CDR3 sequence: CGEAGNTGELFF. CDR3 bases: TGTGGGGAAGCGGGCAACACCGGGGAGCTGTTTTTT.

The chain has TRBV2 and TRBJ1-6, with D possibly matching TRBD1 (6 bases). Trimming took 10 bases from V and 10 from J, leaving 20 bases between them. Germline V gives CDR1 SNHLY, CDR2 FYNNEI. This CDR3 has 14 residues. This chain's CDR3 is CATKPGQGYSPLHF. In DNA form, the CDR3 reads TGTGCCACCAAACCCGGGCAGGGGTACTCACCCCTCCACTTT.

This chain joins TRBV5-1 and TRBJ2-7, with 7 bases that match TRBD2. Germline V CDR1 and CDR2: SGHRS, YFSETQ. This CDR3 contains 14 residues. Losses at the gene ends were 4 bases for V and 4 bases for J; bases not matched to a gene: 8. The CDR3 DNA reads TGCGCCAGCAGCGCGGGGGTGGGGAGATACGAGCAGTACTTC. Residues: CASSAGVGRYEQYF.

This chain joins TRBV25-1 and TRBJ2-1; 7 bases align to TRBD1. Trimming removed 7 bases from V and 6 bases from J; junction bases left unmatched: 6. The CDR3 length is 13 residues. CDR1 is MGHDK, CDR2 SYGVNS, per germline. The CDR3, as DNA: TGTGCCAGCACCTGGACAGGAGTCAATGAGCAGTTCTTC. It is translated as CASTWTGVNEQFF.

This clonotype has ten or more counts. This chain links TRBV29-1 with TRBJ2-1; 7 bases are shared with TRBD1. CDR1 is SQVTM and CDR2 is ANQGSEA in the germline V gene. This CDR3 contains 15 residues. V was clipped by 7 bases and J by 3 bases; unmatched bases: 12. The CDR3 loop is CSAEGGQANYNEQFF. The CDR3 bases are TGCAGCGCTGAGGGTGGACAGGCGAACTACAATGAGCAGTTCTTC.

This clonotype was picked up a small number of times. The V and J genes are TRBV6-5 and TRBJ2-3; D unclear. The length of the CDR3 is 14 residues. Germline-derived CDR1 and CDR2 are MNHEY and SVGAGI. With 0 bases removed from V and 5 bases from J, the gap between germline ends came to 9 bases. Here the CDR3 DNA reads TGTGCCAGCAGTTACTCCCACAGAGGAGATACGCAGTATTTT. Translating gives CASSYSHRGDTQYF.